This T cell receptor (beta chain) emerged from a study of control samples from healthy donors and cancer patients (dated by TCRdb to the early 2020s). CDR1 is given as SGHTA and CDR2 as FQGNSA, both from the germline V gene. Measured from the cysteine to the phenylalanine, the CDR3 is 15 residues long. The DNA shown is the 45-base CDR3, in frame from base 1. Between the V and J ends, shortened by 2 bases and 1 base respectively, the junction contains 9 bases. Receptors were amplified or captured by the immunoSEQ multiplex PCR assay. TCRdb stores this immuneACCESS table with in-frame sequences only. Part of the clones is absent; in the studies checked, under half of the shortfall reflects unresolved V genes, and no reason is known for the rest. Across this sample there are 30,000 to 35,000 clones, with 86% seen only once. About 1.5% of the sample is taken by the ten largest. As for this clone: The antigen it recognizes is unknown. No per-base quality is available; no much larger clone lies one base away.

The clonotype originates from a woman aged 40 to 50 with lung cancer. The V gene is TRBV7-2 and the J gene is TRBJ1-3; the D gene remains uncertain. The material sequenced was PBMCs. The DNA is TGTGCCAGCAGCTTAATTGGTCTTTCTGGAAACACCATATATTTT. Its translation is CASSLIGLSGNTIYF. This CDR3, with the reference TRBV7-2 and TRBJ1-3 proteins standing in past its ends, gives the full variable domain GAGVSQSPSNKVTEKGKDVELRCDPISGHTALYWYRQSLGQGLEFLIYFQGNSAPDKSGLPSDRFSAERTGGSVSTLTIQRTQQEDSAVYLCASSLIGLSGNTIYFGEGSWLTVV.